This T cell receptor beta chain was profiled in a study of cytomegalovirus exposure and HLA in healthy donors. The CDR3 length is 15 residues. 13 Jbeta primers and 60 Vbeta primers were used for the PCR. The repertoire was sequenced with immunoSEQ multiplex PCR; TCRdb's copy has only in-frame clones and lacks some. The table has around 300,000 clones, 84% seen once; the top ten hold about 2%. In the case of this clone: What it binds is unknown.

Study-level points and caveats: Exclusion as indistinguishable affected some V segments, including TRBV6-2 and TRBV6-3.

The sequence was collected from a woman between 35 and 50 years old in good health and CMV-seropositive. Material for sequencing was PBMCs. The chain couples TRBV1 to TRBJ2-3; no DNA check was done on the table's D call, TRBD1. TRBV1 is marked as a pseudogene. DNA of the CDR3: TGCACCAGCAGCCAAGACGGGGTGGGGGCCAATACGCAGTATTTT. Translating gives CTSSQDGVGANTQYF.